The 7 T cell receptor beta chains below come from one sample, sequenced in a study of tumor and adjacent non-tumor tissue in lung cancer. The library came from three nested PCR rounds adapted from ARM-PCR protocols. TCRdb redid the calling of the multiplex PCR reads with MiXCR, one entry per CDR3 protein. The sample has about 100,000 distinct CDR3 sequences, 60% to 80% seen once; the top ten hold less than 20%. This sample's RNA came from whole unsorted tissue. This non-tumor lung sample came from over 3 cm beyond the tumor edge. Material: distant non-tumor lung tissue. Source of these receptors: a man aged 30 to 39 with non-small cell lung cancer.

This clonotype was seen repeatedly, ten times or more. The genes are TRBV6-2 or TRBV6-3 and TRBJ2-3; D remains ambiguous. Germline assignment: CDR1 MNHEY and CDR2 SVGEGT. This CDR3 has 13 amino acids. The V end was cut by 4 bases, the J end by 6 bases, with 11 bases between. The DNA for the CDR3 is TGTGCCAGCAGTTTTCGTCCGGCCGATACGCAGTATTTT. Amino acids: CASSFRPADTQYF.

The V and J genes are TRBV11-2 and TRBJ2-4, with D tentatively TRBD2 (6 bases). Germline V gene sequence: CDR1 SGHAT, CDR2 FQNNGV. V was shortened by 5 bases and J by 7 bases, with 24 bases between the two germline ends. The CDR3 contains 17 residues. The CDR3 nucleotides are TGTGCCAGCAGCCCCTCGAAGGGCGGGGAGTTCAAGAACATTCAGTACTTC. Translating gives CASSPSKGGEFKNIQYF.

The chain combines TRBV11-3 with TRBJ2-7; 9 bases map to TRBD1. Germline V CDR1 and CDR2: SGHNT, YENEEA. The CDR3 loop spans 12 amino acids. V lost 10 bases to trimming and J lost 6 bases; unmatched junction nucleotides: 7. The CDR3 protein is CAIRGTGCEQYF. The CDR3 DNA reads as TGTGCCATCAGGGGGACAGGGTGCGAGCAGTACTTC. The full variable domain, completed using reference TRBV11-3 and TRBJ2-7, is EAGVVQSPRYKIIEKKQPVAFWCNPISGHNTLYWYLQNLGQGPELLIRYENEEAVDDSQLPKDRFSAERLKGVDSTLKIQPAELGDSAVYLCAIRGTGCEQYFGPGTRLTVT.

A note on this clonotype: At one of its ends the junction is not consistent with the germline gene, which may arise from a read error. The CDR3 DNA follows: TGTGCCAGCACCCAGTATACAGTCCAAGAGACACAGTACTTC. It specifies CASTQYTVQETQYF. This chain connects TRBV12-3 or TRBV12-4 to TRBJ2-5; D is unresolved. There are 14 residues in the CDR3.

V is TRBV10-3 and J is TRBJ1-5; D ambiguous. Germline loops: CDR1 ENHRY, CDR2 SYGVKD. Between the trimmed V and J ends, which lost 0 bases and 11 bases, there was a span of 14 bases. The CDR3 extends over 14 amino acids. Written as DNA, the CDR3 is TGTGCCATCAGTGAGTCGAGCGGTCTTAAGTCCCAGCATTTT. Amino acid sequence: CAISESSGLKSQHF.

This clonotype has a count of ten or more. J is TRBJ2-1 and V is TRBV28; D not resolved. The V end was cut by 5 bases, the J end by 5 bases, with 10 bases between. This CDR3 is 13 amino acids long. Looked up from germline, CDR1 is MDHEN and CDR2 is SYDVKM. CDR3 amino acids: CASSAGSHNEQFF. The CDR3 nucleotides read TGTGCCAGCAGTGCCGGGTCCCACAATGAGCAGTTCTTC.

The gene calls are TRBV29-1 and TRBJ2-3; tentative D call: TRBD1 (5 bases). The CDR3 covers 12 residues. In germline, CDR1 is SQVTM, CDR2 ANQGSEA. Trimming shortened V by 8 bases and J by 0 bases, and 9 bases separated the two germline ends. Written as DNA, the CDR3 is TGCAGCCATAGGACAAGCACAGATACGCAGTATTTT. Protein sequence: CSHRTSTDTQYF.